The clone carrying this TCR beta chain was counted at least ten times. The antigen is undetermined. Each TCR transcript was tagged with a 10-nucleotide random UMI during 5'RACE. TCRdb processed the 5' RACE reads anew with MiXCR; each CDR3 protein has one entry. Among 87,000 or so distinct CDR3 sequences listed, roughly 3.3% were seen once. This specimen belongs to a study of neurological immune-mediated disorders. Notes on the study in general: Falling below healthy controls, multiple sclerosis showed the least TCR clonal expansion, while HTLV-1-associated myelopathy showed the most. Neither clinical nor MRI features showed any association with the multiple sclerosis repertoire cluster, and the authors stated that larger cohorts are needed.

V lost 2 bases to trimming and J lost 0 bases, with 18 bases between them. The germline CDR1 and CDR2 sequences are LGHDT and YNNKEL (reference sequence). The CDR3 is 18 residues long. The chain is built from TRBV3-1 and TRBJ2-3; either TRBD1 or TRBD2 may fit D (5 bases each). This clonotype was sampled from a woman aged 50 to 65 with multiple sclerosis. The material sequenced was PBMCs. CDR3 in DNA: TGTGCCAGCAGCCAACCCCGGGGCCTATTTCGGAGCACAGATACGCAGTATTTT. It is translated as CASSQPRGLFRSTDTQYF.